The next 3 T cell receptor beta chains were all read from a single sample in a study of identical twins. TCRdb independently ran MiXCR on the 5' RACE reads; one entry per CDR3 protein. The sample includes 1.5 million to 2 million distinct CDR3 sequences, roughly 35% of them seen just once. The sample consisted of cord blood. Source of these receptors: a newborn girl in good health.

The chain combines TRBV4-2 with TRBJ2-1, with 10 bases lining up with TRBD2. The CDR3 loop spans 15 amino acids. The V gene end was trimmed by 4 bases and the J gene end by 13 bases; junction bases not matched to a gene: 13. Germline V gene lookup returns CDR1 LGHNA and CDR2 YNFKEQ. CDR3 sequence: CASSRISGGLETQFF. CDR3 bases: TGTGCCAGCAGCCGTATTAGCGGGGGGCTGGAGACCCAGTTCTTC.

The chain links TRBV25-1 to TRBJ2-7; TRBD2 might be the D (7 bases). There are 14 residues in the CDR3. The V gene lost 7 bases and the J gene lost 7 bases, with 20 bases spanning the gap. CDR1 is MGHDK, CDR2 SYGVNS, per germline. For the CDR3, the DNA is TGTGCCAGCAATAGTCGGGGGGCTTACAATGAGCAGTACTTC. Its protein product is CASNSRGAYNEQYF.

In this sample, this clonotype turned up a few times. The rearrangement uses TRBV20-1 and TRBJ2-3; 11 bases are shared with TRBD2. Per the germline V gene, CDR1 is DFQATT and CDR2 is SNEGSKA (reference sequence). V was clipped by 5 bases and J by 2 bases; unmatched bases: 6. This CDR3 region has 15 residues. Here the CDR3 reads CSAPPLAGVTDTQYF. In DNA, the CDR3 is TGCAGTGCTCCTCCACTAGCGGGGGTCACAGATACGCAGTATTTT.